Sequencing of this TCR beta chain was carried out in a study of shared clonotypes between healthy human individuals. Study observations and caveats: Memory subsets generally showed smaller estimated richness than naive subsets did.

Germline CDR1 is SEHNR and CDR2 is FQNEAQ (reference sequence). Between the trimmed V and J ends, which lost 6 bases and 5 bases, there was a span of 16 bases. This CDR3 region has 14 residues. Naive-designated CD8 cells lacked CD45RO, were positively enriched for CCR7, and omitted terminally differentiated effector memory CD45RA+ cells. Repertoires were generated with immunoSEQ multiplex PCR, while TCRdb's copy carries only in-frame clones and drops some. The sample holds around 2,100,000 clones, about 95% seen once. As for this clone: Its matching antigen is unknown.

Sequences were obtained from naive CD8+ T cells sorted from blood. The sequence derives from a man aged 18 to 35 in good health. This chain connects TRBV7-9 to TRBJ2-5; TRBD2 might be the D (6 bases). CDR3 residues: CASRAAGTLETQYF. CDR3 in DNA: TGTGCCAGCAGGGCTGCGGGGACCCTGGAGACCCAGTACTTC.